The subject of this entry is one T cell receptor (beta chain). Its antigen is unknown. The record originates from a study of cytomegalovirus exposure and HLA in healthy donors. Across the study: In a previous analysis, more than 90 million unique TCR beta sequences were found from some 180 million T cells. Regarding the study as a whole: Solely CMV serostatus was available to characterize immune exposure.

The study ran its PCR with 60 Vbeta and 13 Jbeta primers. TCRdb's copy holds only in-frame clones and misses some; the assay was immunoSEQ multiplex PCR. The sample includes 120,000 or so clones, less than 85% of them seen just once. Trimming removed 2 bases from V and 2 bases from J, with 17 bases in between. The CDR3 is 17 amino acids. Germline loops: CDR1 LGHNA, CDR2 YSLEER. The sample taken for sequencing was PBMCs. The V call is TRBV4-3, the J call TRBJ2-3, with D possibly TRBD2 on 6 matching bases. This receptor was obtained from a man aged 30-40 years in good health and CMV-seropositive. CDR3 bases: TGCGCCAGCAGCCAAAGCAGACGGGGGAGACCCACAGATACGCAGTATTTT. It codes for CASSQSRRGRPTDTQYF.